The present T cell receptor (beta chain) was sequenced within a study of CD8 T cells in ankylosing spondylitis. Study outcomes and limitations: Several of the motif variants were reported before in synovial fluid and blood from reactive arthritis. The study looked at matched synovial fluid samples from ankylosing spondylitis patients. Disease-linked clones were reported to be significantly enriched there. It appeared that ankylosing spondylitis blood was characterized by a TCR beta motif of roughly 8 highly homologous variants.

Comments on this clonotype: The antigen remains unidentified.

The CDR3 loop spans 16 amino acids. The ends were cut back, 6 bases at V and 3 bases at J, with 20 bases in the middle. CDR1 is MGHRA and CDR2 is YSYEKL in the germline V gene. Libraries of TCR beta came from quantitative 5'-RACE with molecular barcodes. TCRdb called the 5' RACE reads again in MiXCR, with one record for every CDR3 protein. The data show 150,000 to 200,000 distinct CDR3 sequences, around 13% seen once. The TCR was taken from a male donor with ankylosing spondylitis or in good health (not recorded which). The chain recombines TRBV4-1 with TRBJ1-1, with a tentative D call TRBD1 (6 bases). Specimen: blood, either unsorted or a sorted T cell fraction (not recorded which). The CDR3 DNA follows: TGCGCCAGCAGAGTTCTTTCGGGGGCCGGGGACACTGAAGCTTTCTTT. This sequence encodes CASRVLSGAGDTEAFF.